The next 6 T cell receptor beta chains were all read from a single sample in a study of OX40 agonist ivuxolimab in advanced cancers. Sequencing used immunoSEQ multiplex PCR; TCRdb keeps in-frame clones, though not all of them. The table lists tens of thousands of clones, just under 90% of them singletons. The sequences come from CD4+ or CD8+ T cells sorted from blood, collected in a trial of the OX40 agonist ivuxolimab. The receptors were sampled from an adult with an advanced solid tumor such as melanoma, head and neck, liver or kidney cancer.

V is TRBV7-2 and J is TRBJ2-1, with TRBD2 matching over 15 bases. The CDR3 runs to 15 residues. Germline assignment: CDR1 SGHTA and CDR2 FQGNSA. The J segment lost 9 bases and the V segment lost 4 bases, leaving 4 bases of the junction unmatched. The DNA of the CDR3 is TGTGCCAGCAGCTCCCAGGGACTAGCGGGGGGTGAGCAGTTCTTC. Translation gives CASSSQGLAGGEQFF.

CDR3 in DNA: TGTGCCAGCAGCTTGTCCCCTAGCGGGAGCTTAGATACGCAGTATTTT. The encoded protein is CASSLSPSGSLDTQYF. The chain uses TRBV5-4 and TRBJ2-3; 10 bases align to TRBD2. This CDR3 has 16 residues. The J segment lost 5 bases and the V segment lost 1 base, leaving 7 bases of the junction unmatched. The V gene's germline CDR1 is SGHNT and CDR2 YYREEE (reference sequence).

The DNA for the CDR3 is TGTGCCAGCAGCTTCCTCAGGGTGAATTCACCCCTCCACTTT. Translated, it gives CASSFLRVNSPLHF. The V gene is TRBV5-6, the J gene TRBJ1-6, with D possibly matching TRBD1 (5 bases). Per germline, CDR1 SGHDT and CDR2 YYEEEE. The V end lost 2 bases, the J end lost 7 bases, and 10 bases lay between the germline ends. The CDR3 covers 14 residues.

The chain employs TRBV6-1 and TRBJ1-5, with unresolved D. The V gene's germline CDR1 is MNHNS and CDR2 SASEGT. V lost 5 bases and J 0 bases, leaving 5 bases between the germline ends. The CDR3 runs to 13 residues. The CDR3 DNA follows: TGTGCCAGCAGTTCCAATAGCAATCAGCCCCAGCATTTT. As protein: CASSSNSNQPQHF.

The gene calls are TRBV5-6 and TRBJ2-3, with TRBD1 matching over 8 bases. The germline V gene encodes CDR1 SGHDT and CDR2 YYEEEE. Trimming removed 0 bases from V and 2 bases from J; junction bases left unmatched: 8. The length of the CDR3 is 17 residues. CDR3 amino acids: CASSLGSGTGDTDTQYF. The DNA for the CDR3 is TGTGCCAGCAGCTTGGGATCCGGGACAGGCGACACAGATACGCAGTATTTT.

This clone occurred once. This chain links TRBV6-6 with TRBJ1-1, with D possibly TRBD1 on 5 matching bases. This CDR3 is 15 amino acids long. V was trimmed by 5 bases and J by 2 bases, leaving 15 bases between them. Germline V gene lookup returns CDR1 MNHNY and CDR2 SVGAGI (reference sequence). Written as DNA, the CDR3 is TGTGCCAGCAGTCGCCCGGGGAGGGGAAACACTGAAGCTTTCTTT. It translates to CASSRPGRGNTEAFF.